The 22 T cell receptor beta chains reported below all come from one sample, sequenced in a study of control samples from healthy donors and cancer patients. Profiled with immunoSEQ multiplex PCR; TCRdb holds only in-frame clones, not every one. Of some 150,000 clones listed, nearly 96% are singletons. The sequenced sample consisted of blood. The receptors originated from a woman aged 25 to 39 in good health.

The rearrangement joins TRBV2 to TRBJ2-1; D uncertain. V dropped 7 bases and J dropped 1 base, with 11 bases sitting between them. CDR3 length: 14 amino acids. Germline loops: CDR1 SNHLY, CDR2 FYNNEI. The CDR3 DNA follows: TGTGCCAGCAAATTCTCTAGGTCCTACAATGAGCAGTTCTTC. Translated: CASKFSRSYNEQFF.

The DNA for the CDR3 is TGTGCCAGCAGCCACCCAGGGAGGGCATCCTCCTATGGCTACACCTTC. Residues: CASSHPGRASSYGYTF. This chain uses TRBV11-2 with TRBJ1-2; D is possibly TRBD1 (5 bases). The CDR3 has 16 residues. Per germline, CDR1 SGHAT and CDR2 FQNNGV. V was cut by 5 bases and J by 4 bases, with 20 bases left in between.

The DNA for the CDR3 is TGTGCCAGCAGTAGGGCGGGACAGCCGAGCTCCTACAATGAGCAGTTCTTC. This translates into CASSRAGQPSSYNEQFF. The chain carries TRBV11-3 and TRBJ2-1; D possibly corresponds to TRBD1 (7 bases). The CDR3 spans 17 residues. From germline, CDR1 is SGHNT and CDR2 YENEEA. V was cut by 6 bases and J by 0 bases, with 18 bases left in between.

The chain uses TRBV27 and TRBJ2-7, with TRBD2 matching over 13 bases. The V gene's germline CDR1 is MNHEY and CDR2 SMNVEV (reference sequence). J lost 2 bases, V lost 6 bases, and 7 bases had no gene match. The length of the CDR3 is 16 residues. CDR3 residues: CASSKLAGGKTYEQYF. The CDR3 DNA follows: TGTGCCAGCAGCAAACTAGCGGGAGGGAAAACCTACGAGCAGTACTTC.

The chain uses TRBV3-1 (or the pseudogene TRBV3-2) and TRBJ2-4; D gene unclear. Germline CDR1 LGHDT, CDR2 YNNKEL (reference sequence). The CDR3 is 16 amino acids. Between the trimmed V and J ends, which lost 0 bases and 0 bases, there was a span of 9 bases. This CDR3 reads CASSQELAVAKNIQYF. The CDR3 nucleotides read TGTGCCAGCAGCCAAGAGCTCGCGGTAGCCAAAAACATTCAGTACTTC.

The V and J genes are TRBV9 and TRBJ1-5; D call uncertain. The CDR3 sequence is 12 residues long. Trimming removed 0 bases from V and 6 bases from J, with 4 bases in between. Looked up from germline, CDR1 is SGDLS and CDR2 is YYNGEE. In DNA form, the CDR3 reads TGTGCCAGCAGCGTAGGTTTTCAGCCCCAGCATTTT. It is translated as CASSVGFQPQHF. The full variable domain, in which reference TRBV9 and TRBJ1-5 provide the parts outside the CDR3, is DSGVTQTPKHLITATGQRVTLRCSPRSGDLSVYWYQQSLDQGLQFLIQYYNGEERAKGNILERFSAQQFPDLHSELNLSSLELGDSALYFCASSVGFQPQHFGDGTRLSIL.

This chain uses TRBV12-3 or TRBV12-4 with TRBJ1-6; 7 bases map to TRBD1. The CDR3 is 12 amino acids. J was trimmed by 16 bases and V by 6 bases; bases with no gene match: 9. Written as DNA, the CDR3 is TGTGCCAGCAGCCCGACAGGGACTAGACTCCACTTT. Translated, it gives CASSPTGTRLHF.

The chain couples TRBV19 to TRBJ2-1; perhaps TRBD1 as D (5 bases). V shed 3 bases and J shed 6 bases, with 9 bases lying between them. CDR1 and CDR2 from the germline V gene are LNHDA and SQIVND (reference sequence). CDR3 length: 13 amino acids. CDR3 loop: CASSILGVNEQFF. Written as DNA, the CDR3 is TGTGCCAGTAGTATCCTAGGGGTCAATGAGCAGTTCTTC.

The V call is TRBV5-5, the J call TRBJ2-6; no firm D call. The CDR3 consists of 17 residues. V was trimmed by 0 bases and J by 4 bases, leaving 14 bases between them. Germline loops: CDR1 SGHKS, CDR2 YYEKEE (reference sequence). The CDR3, as DNA: TGTGCCAGCAGCTTGGTGTTAGGGAACTCCGGGGCCAACGTCCTGACTTTC. Translated, it gives CASSLVLGNSGANVLTF.

The chain employs TRBV11-3 and TRBJ2-3, with TRBD2 identical over 11 bases. V was clipped by 5 bases and J by 1 base; unmatched bases: 5. Per germline, CDR1 SGHNT and CDR2 YENEEA. This CDR3 has 16 amino acids. CDR3 coding DNA: TGTGCCAGCAGCCACGGGACTAGCGGTCGCACAGATACGCAGTATTTT. This codes for CASSHGTSGRTDTQYF.

This chain connects TRBV7-6 to TRBJ1-1, with 7 bases lining up with TRBD1. The CDR3 totals 15 residues. Germline V CDR1 and CDR2: SGHVS, FNYEAQ. V trimming: 3 bases; J trimming: 0 bases; junction bases outside the gene matches: 4. CDR3 nucleotide sequence: TGTGCCAGCAGCTTGGTGACAGGGCTGAACACTGAAGCTTTCTTT. This encodes CASSLVTGLNTEAFF.

This chain connects TRBV19 to TRBJ2-7, with D unresolved. The CDR3 spans 13 residues. Germline V gene sequence: CDR1 LNHDA, CDR2 SQIVND (reference sequence). V was cut by 4 bases and J by 2 bases, with 9 bases left in between. The CDR3 region has the DNA TGTGCCAGTAGTAGGCAGGAAACCTACGAGCAGTACTTC. It translates to CASSRQETYEQYF.

In DNA form, the CDR3 reads TGTGCCAGCAGCTTAAGCACAGGACTGTACGAGCAGTACTTC. Its protein is CASSLSTGLYEQYF. V and J are TRBV7-2 and TRBJ2-7, with D possibly being TRBD1 or TRBD2 (5 bases each). Per germline, CDR1 SGHTA and CDR2 FQGNSA. V gave up 2 bases and J gave up 4 bases, with 12 bases separating them. The CDR3 covers 14 residues.

This chain links TRBV2 with TRBJ1-1, with D unresolved. CDR1 SNHLY and CDR2 FYNNEI come from the germline V gene. The CDR3 runs 12 residues. V lost 5 bases and J 1 base, leaving 5 bases between the germline ends. The DNA of the CDR3 is TGTGCCAGCAGTTGGCGGAACACTGAAGCTTTCTTT. It translates to CASSWRNTEAFF.

The chain joins TRBV3-1 (or the pseudogene TRBV3-2) to TRBJ1-1; D is unclear. Trimming took off 3 bases at V and 9 bases at J, with 8 bases between the two ends. Germline CDR1 reads LGHDT; CDR2 reads YNNKEL (reference sequence). This CDR3 contains 11 residues. CDR3: CASSQSHQAFF. CDR3 DNA sequence: TGTGCCAGCAGCCAGTCCCACCAAGCTTTCTTT.

The gene calls are TRBV27 and TRBJ2-7; D uncertain. Per germline, CDR1 MNHEY and CDR2 SMNVEV (reference sequence). CDR3 length: 16 amino acids. V was trimmed by 0 bases and J by 0 bases, leaving 12 bases between them. The CDR3, as DNA: TGTGCCAGCAGTTTATCCCTCGATAGAAGCTCCTACGAGCAGTACTTC. Translating gives CASSLSLDRSSYEQYF.

A few counts support this clone. This chain links TRBV5-5 with TRBJ2-7; possible D gene TRBD2, 6 bases. The V end was cut by 4 bases, the J end by 3 bases, with 11 bases between. Germline lookup yields CDR1 SGHKS and CDR2 YYEKEE (reference sequence). The CDR3 has 13 residues. The CDR3: CASSRGFGYEQYF. CDR3 DNA: TGTGCCAGCAGCCGGGGGTTTGGCTACGAGCAGTACTTC.

This clone was recorded once. Other DNA sequences in this specimen translate into the identical CDR3. The rearrangement uses TRBV12-3 or TRBV12-4 and TRBJ1-2; D remains unclear. This CDR3 comprises 13 residues. Trimming left V 6 bases short and J 2 bases short, with 10 bases between. The CDR3 DNA sequence: TGTGCCAGCAGCCTCAGGAGGAACTATGGCTACACCTTC. Its translation is CASSLRRNYGYTF.

This clone was picked up one time. Here the CDR3 DNA reads TGTGCCAGCAGCTTAGTTGCTATTGAAAAACTGTTTTTT. Translated: CASSLVAIEKLFF. The J gene is TRBJ1-4, the V gene TRBV7-9; D gene unclear. Trimming removed 1 base at V and 7 bases at J, with 7 bases between. The V gene's germline CDR1 is SEHNR and CDR2 FQNEAQ (reference sequence). The CDR3 has 13 residues.

The J gene is TRBJ2-6, the V gene TRBV6-7; tentatively, D is TRBD2 (5 bases). TRBV6-7 is designated an ORF whose function remains uncertain. The CDR3 is made up of 16 amino acids. V shed 8 bases and J shed 2 bases, with 16 bases lying between them. CDR3 residues: CASPSSGKPGANVLTF. The CDR3 DNA reads as TGTGCCAGCCCCTCTTCCGGGAAACCTGGGGCCAACGTCCTGACTTTC.

This clone was detected once. The chain is built from TRBV30 and TRBJ2-2; the D gene is possibly TRBD1 (6 bases). This CDR3 contains 11 residues. Trimming cost V 0 bases and J 13 bases, with 9 bases left between them. CDR1 and CDR2 from the germline V gene are GTSNPN and SVGIG (reference sequence). The CDR3: CAWSVQGVLFF. For the CDR3, the DNA is TGTGCCTGGAGTGTACAGGGAGTGCTGTTTTTT.

This clone has more than one count but fewer than ten. The chain combines TRBV6-6 with TRBJ2-7; 8 nucleotides agree with TRBD2. This CDR3 contains 15 residues. V gave up 6 bases and J gave up 2 bases; unmatched junction bases: 9. Germline V gives CDR1 MNHNY, CDR2 SVGAGI (reference sequence). Here the CDR3 DNA reads TGTGCCAGCAGCCAAGACGCTAGCGGGCCCTACGAGCAGTACTTC. Translating gives CASSQDASGPYEQYF.